This T cell receptor beta chain was sequenced in a study of Ad26.COV2.S vaccination and SARS-CoV-2 variants listed by TCRdb under 2021. Context from the whole study: Donors in the vaccine arm were drawn from COV1001, a multicentre, randomized, double-blind, placebo-controlled phase I-IIa trial testing Ad26.COV2.S in healthy adults. Ad26.COV2.S was given intramuscularly at 5x10^10 or 1x10^11 viral particles, as a single shot or as two shots 56 days apart. TCRbeta repertoire sequencing served as the tool for gauging how specific and how broad the SARS-CoV-2-reactive T cell receptors were following Ad26.COV2.S vaccination. The TCR-sequenced set comprised approximately 32 samples: some 19 Ad26.COV2.S vaccine recipients, 5 placebo recipients and 8 SARS-CoV-2 convalescent individuals. Trial participants were randomized into five groups of five, in which low-dose or high-dose Ad26.COV2.S was given once or twice, or placebo was given on both occasions. Investigators did not know the trial group allocation while performing experiments and assessing outcomes. Study-wide findings and limitations: Comparable non-spike TCR breadth was observed between vaccine and placebo recipients, consistent with only spike being contained in the vaccine. The authors noted that the TCR breadth and depth analyses may have underestimated total T cell responses. Spike-specific TCR breadth was higher in Ad26.COV2.S recipients than in placebo recipients (P = 0.0014). The study lacked the statistical power to compare responses across vaccine doses or regimens. Substantial breadth of spike-specific CD8+ and CD4+ T cell responses was reported after vaccination.

CDR1 and CDR2, looked up from the germline V gene (reference sequence), are SEHNR and FQNEAQ. Including the terminal cysteine and phenylalanine, the CDR3 comprises 14 residues. Here the CDR3 DNA is all that survives: 42 bases in frame from base 1. V is clipped by 5 bases and J by 1 base, and the sequence between their germline boundaries is 9 bases long. The immunoSEQ Assay was the method used to sequence TCRbeta CDR3 regions. After extraction, genomic DNA underwent amplification by bias-controlled multiplex PCR, followed by high-throughput sequencing. On the study's bioinformatics: To quantify the absolute abundance of every unique TCRbeta CDR3 region, sequences were collapsed and filtered. T cell fraction was estimated by normalizing TCRbeta template counts to usable DNA, which was measured by amplifying reference genes present in all nucleated cells. Repertoire TCRs were annotated as SARS-CoV-2-specific when V gene, CDR3 amino acid sequence and J gene were exactly matched to a known reactive TCR set. The reference SARS-CoV-2 TCR set was derived from MIRA and filtered for enrichment in COVID-19-positive ImmuneCODE repertoires, a step that removed public or cross-reactive TCRs. Using the MIRA antigens, annotated TCRs were further analysed by specific ORF or by position within an ORF. Depth was the summed frequency of annotated unique rearrangements, while breadth was defined as annotated unique rearrangements over total unique productive rearrangements. TCR breadth was compared between groups using two-sided Wilcoxon rank-sum tests. In its TCRdb copy, this immuneACCESS table keeps in-frame sequences only and misses some clones. Where compared with another copy, unresolved V genes explain less than half of these, and the others have no known cause. From that table come the V and J calls and clone size; the DNA was used to work out D and trimming. Present in this sample are just over 350,000 clones, roughly 84% of which were seen just once. 2.5% to 3.5% of the sample is held by the ten biggest clonotypes.

The label giving this sample's treatment or condition can be read as: roughly 19 received Ad26.COV2.S at low or high dose, single or two shots; roughly 5 received placebo; per-sample allocation not given. For vaccine and placebo recipients, repertoires were sequenced using samples collected on day 63 after the first injection. Cohort 1b enrolled around 23 adults aged 18-55 years at a single site in Boston, USA, between 29 July and 7 August 2020. Ad26.COV2.S consisted of a replication-incompetent adenovirus type 26 vector by which a prefusion-stabilized SARS-CoV-2 spike protein from the original Wuhan strain was expressed. Points on this clone: Which antigen it targets is not known. Base qualities are missing; no much larger clone stands one base away.

The chain joins TRBV7-9 to TRBJ1-5; a tentative D call is TRBD1 (5 bases match). The starting material was peripheral blood, obtained in a trial of Ad26.COV2.S vaccine versus placebo. This clonotype was sampled from a person aged 18-60 years who received the Ad26.COV2.S COVID-19 vaccine or a placebo. The DNA sequence is given as TGTGCCAGCAGCCCCGGGGGGAGCAATCAGCCCCAGCATTTT. Translated, this is CASSPGGSNQPQHF.